This passage covers 10 T cell receptor beta chains from one sample sequenced in a study of CD8 T cells in ankylosing spondylitis. Which antigens these TCRs recognize remains unknown. General observations from the study: The study identified a TCR beta motif of 7 or 8 highly homologous variants that appeared characteristic of ankylosing spondylitis blood.

TCRdb fed the 5' RACE reads into MiXCR, producing one record per CDR3 protein. The table has some 800,000 distinct CDR3 sequences, roughly 12% seen once. Sequenced input: blood, either unsorted or a sorted T cell fraction (not recorded which). The receptors here all came from a male donor with ankylosing spondylitis.

This clonotype was recorded a few times. V and J are TRBV5-1 and TRBJ1-2; D gene unclear. Germline CDR1 SGHRS, CDR2 YFSETQ. The CDR3 covers 15 residues. The V and J ends lost 0 bases and 4 bases respectively, with 13 bases between them. CDR3 in amino acids: CASSLAGAASYGYTF. The CDR3 region has the DNA TGCGCCAGCAGCTTGGCCGGAGCGGCTAGCTATGGCTACACCTTC.

The J gene is TRBJ2-7, the V gene TRBV6-2 or TRBV6-3; D perhaps matches TRBD1 (6 bases). Per germline, CDR1 MNHEY and CDR2 SVGEGT. V lost 6 bases and J lost 5, with 23 bases in between. The CDR3 loop spans 16 amino acids. The CDR3 nucleotides read TGTGCCAGCAGGGGGCTAGGGGGTCGACTTGGCGACGAGCAGTACTTC. Its protein product is CASRGLGGRLGDEQYF.

J is TRBJ1-4 and V is TRBV4-1; tentative D call: TRBD1 (6 bases). Deletions cut 9 bases from V and 8 bases from J, with 19 bases between. CDR1 and CDR2 (germline): MGHRA, YSYEKL. This CDR3 region has 14 residues. The CDR3 nucleotides are TGCGCCAGTGTCTCTGGGGGGCATGTAGAAAAACTGTTTTTT. This encodes CASVSGGHVEKLFF.

CDR3 in DNA: TGTGCCACCAGTGACTTGAGGGGGTCATACACCGGGGAGCTGTTTTTT. This encodes CATSDLRGSYTGELFF. The V and J genes are TRBV24-1 and TRBJ2-2, with D perhaps TRBD1 (6 bases). V was trimmed by 4 bases and J by 3 bases, leaving 14 bases between them. CDR3 size: 16 residues. Germline CDR1 and CDR2: KGHDR and SFDVKD.

The gene calls are TRBV7-2 and TRBJ1-4; D not certain. The germline CDR1 and CDR2 sequences are SGHTA and FQGNSA. This CDR3 spans 13 amino acids. The V and J ends lost 1 base and 17 bases respectively, with 17 bases between them. Here the CDR3 DNA reads TGTGCCAGCAGCTTAGGTCGGGCTGACGCGCCCTTTTTT. Translating it yields CASSLGRADAPFF.

J is TRBJ1-2 and V is TRBV20-1; D is ambiguous. Germline-derived CDR1 and CDR2 are DFQATT and SNEGSKA (reference sequence). CDR3 length equals 13 residues. Between the trimmed V and J ends, which lost 3 bases and 1 base, there was a span of 9 bases. The CDR3 DNA is TGCAGTGCTAGTACCCGTAATAACTATGGCTACACCTTC. It translates to CSASTRNNYGYTF.

This clonotype occurred a few times. The chain employs TRBV6-5 and TRBJ2-1, with 10 bases matching TRBD2. This CDR3 region has 15 residues. The V segment lost 0 bases and the J segment 9 bases; nucleotides outside the gene matches: 5. Per germline, CDR1 MNHEY and CDR2 SVGAGI. CDR3 bases: TGTGCCAGCAGTTACTCGACGCTAGCGGGAGCTGAGCAGTTCTTC. Its translation is CASSYSTLAGAEQFF.

The chain combines TRBV24-1 with TRBJ1-1; 8 bases are a match to TRBD1. CDR3 length: 16 amino acids. Germline V gene sequence: CDR1 KGHDR, CDR2 SFDVKD. The ends lost 4 bases at V and 4 bases at J; junction bases unmatched: 10. The CDR3 coding sequence is TGTGCCACCAGTGACCTTGCCGGACAGGGAACCACTGAAGCTTTCTTT. This encodes CATSDLAGQGTTEAFF.

A few counts support this clonotype. This rearrangement joins TRBV20-1 to TRBJ1-4, with 9 bases aligning to TRBD1. The junction had 5 bases not matched to a gene; V was cut back by 3 bases and J by 6 bases. Germline V gives CDR1 DFQATT, CDR2 SNEGSKA (reference sequence). This CDR3 contains 14 residues. As DNA, the CDR3 is TGCAGTGCTAGGGAACAGGGGGCGGATGAAAAACTGTTTTTT. As protein: CSAREQGADEKLFF.

This clonotype came up a few times. The V and J genes are TRBV4-2 and TRBJ2-3; perhaps TRBD2 as D (6 bases). CDR1 LGHNA and CDR2 YNFKEQ come from the germline V gene. Trimming shortened V by 0 bases and J by 1 base, and 8 bases separated the two germline ends. CDR3 length: 15 residues. DNA of the CDR3: TGTGCCAGCAGCCAAGATCCTAGCGGCACAGATACGCAGTATTTT. This sequence encodes CASSQDPSGTDTQYF.